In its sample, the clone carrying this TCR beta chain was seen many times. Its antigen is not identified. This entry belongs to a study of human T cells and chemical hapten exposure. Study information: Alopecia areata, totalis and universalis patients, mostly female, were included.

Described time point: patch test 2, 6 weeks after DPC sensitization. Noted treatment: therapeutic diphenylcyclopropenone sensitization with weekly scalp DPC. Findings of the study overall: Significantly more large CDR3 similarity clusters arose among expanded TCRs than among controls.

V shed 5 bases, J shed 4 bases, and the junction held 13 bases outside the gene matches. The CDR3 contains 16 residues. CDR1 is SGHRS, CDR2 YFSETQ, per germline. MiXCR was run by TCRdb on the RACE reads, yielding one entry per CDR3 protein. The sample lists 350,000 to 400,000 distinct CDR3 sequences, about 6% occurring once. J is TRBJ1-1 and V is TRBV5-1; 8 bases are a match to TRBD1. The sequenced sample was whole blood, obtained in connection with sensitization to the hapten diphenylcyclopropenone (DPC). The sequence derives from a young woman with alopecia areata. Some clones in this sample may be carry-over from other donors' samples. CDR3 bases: TGCGCCAGCAGTCTCGCAGGGGGCGCAGGGGCCACTGAAGCTTTCTTT. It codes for CASSLAGGAGATEAFF.